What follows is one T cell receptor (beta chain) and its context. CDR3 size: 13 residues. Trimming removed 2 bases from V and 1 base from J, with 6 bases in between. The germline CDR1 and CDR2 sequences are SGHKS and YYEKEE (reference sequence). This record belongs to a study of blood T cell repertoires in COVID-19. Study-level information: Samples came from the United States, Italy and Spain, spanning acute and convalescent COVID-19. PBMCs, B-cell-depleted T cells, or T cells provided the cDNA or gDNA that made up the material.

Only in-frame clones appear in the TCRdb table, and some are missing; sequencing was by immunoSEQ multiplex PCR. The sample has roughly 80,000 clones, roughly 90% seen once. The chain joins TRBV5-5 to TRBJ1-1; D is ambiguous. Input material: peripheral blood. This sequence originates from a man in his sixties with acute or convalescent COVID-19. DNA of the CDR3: TGTGCCAGCAGCTTCTCAGAGAACACTGAAGCTTTCTTT. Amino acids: CASSFSENTEAFF. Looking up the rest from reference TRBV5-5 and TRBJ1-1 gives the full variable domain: DAGVTQSPTHLIKTRGQQVTLRCSPISGHKSVSWYQQVLGQGPQFIFQYYEKEERGRGNFPDRFSARQFPNYSSELNVNALLLGDSALYLCASSFSENTEAFFGQGTRLTVV.